The 20 T cell receptor beta chains below come from one sample, sequenced in a study of cytomegalovirus exposure and HLA in healthy donors. The PCR contained 60 Vbeta and 13 Jbeta primers. Profiling relied on immunoSEQ multiplex PCR, and the TCRdb table lists in-frame clones only, not all of them. The sample holds under 200,000 clones, approximately 67% seen once. Sequencing was done on a sample of PBMCs. The receptor set was obtained from a woman between 18 and 29 years old in good health and CMV-seropositive.

The V and J genes are TRBV19 and TRBJ2-7; TRBD1 agrees at 10 bases. The trim removed 9 bases at V and 8 bases at J, leaving 13 bases unmatched. Germline CDR1 and CDR2: LNHDA and SQIVND (reference sequence). This CDR3 is 14 amino acids long. The CDR3 DNA reads TGTGCCAGCGAACCCGCCGGACAGGGGGGGCAGCAGTACTTC. It translates to CASEPAGQGGQQYF. Combining the CDR3 with reference TRBV19 and TRBJ2-7 gives the whole variable domain DGGITQSPKYLFRKEGQNVTLSCEQNLNHDAMYWYRQDPGQGLRLIYYSQIVNDFQKGDIAEGYSVSREKKESFPLTVTSAQKNPTAFYLCASEPAGQGGQQYFGPGTRLTVT.

Only a few counts were recorded for this clone. J is TRBJ1-2 and V is TRBV2; 9 nucleotides agree with TRBD1. CDR1 and CDR2 (germline): SNHLY, FYNNEI. This CDR3 has 13 residues. The V gene end was trimmed by 11 bases and the J gene end by 2 bases; junction bases not matched to a gene: 6. As DNA, the CDR3 is TGTGCCGCCACCGGACAGGGGAACTATGGCTACACCTTC. It specifies CAATGQGNYGYTF. Variable domain in full (rest from reference TRBV2 and TRBJ1-2): EPEVTQTPSHQVTQMGQEVILRCVPISNHLYFYWYRQILGQKVEFLVSFYNNEISEKSEIFDDQFSVERPDGSNFTLKIRSTKLEDSAMYFCAATGQGNYGYTFGSGTRLTVV.

This sequence joins TRBV6-5 and TRBJ2-7; 8 bases map to TRBD2. The CDR3 length is 14 residues. Germline V CDR1 and CDR2: MNHEY, SVGAGI. J lost 0 bases, V lost 7 bases, and 5 bases had no gene match. The DNA for the CDR3 is TGTGCCAGCAAGGTAGCGGGAAGCTCCTACGAGCAGTACTTC. Its protein product is CASKVAGSSYEQYF.

V gene TRBV9 combines with J gene TRBJ2-1; 13 bases are a match to TRBD2. V trimming: 0 bases; J trimming: 0 bases; junction bases outside the gene matches: 6. Germline V CDR1 and CDR2: SGDLS, YYNGEE. The CDR3 totals 19 residues. The chain's CDR3 is CASSVDMTSGRSSYNEQFF. DNA for the CDR3: TGTGCCAGCAGCGTAGACATGACTAGCGGGAGGAGCTCCTACAATGAGCAGTTCTTC.

This clone was detected once. The V call is TRBV4-3, the J call TRBJ2-3, with TRBD2 matching 11 bases. V lost 1 base and J lost 2; bases outside the gene matches: 5. Germline V CDR1 and CDR2: LGHNA, YSLEER. The CDR3 is made up of 17 amino acids. As DNA, the CDR3 is TGCGCCAGCAGCCAAGCCGGACTAGCGGGTATCACAGATACGCAGTATTTT. This encodes CASSQAGLAGITDTQYF.

This clone was counted only a few times. This chain connects TRBV7-3 to TRBJ2-7; maybe TRBD2 (6 bases). Germline V gives CDR1 SGHTA, CDR2 FQGTGA. The ends were cut back, 1 base at V and 0 bases at J, with 13 bases in the middle. This CDR3 comprises 16 residues. As DNA, the CDR3 is TGTGCCAGCAGCTTAATGGGCGGGAAGGGCTCCTACGAGCAGTACTTC. It codes for CASSLMGGKGSYEQYF.

The V gene is TRBV28, the J gene TRBJ2-7; possibly TRBD2 for D (6 bases). CDR1 is MDHEN and CDR2 is SYDVKM in the germline V gene. V was clipped by 7 bases and J by 3 bases, with 22 bases between them. The CDR3 contains 16 residues. This CDR3 is CASTTQGRPVLYEQYF. The CDR3 DNA sequence: TGTGCCAGCACCACACAAGGGAGGCCCGTACTCTACGAGCAGTACTTC.

This clone has a handful of counts. J is TRBJ2-3 and V is TRBV13; 8 bases are a match to TRBD2. The V and J ends lost 4 bases and 1 base, in that order; junction bases with no gene match: 4. This CDR3 spans 15 amino acids. The germline V gene has CDR1 PRHDT and CDR2 FYEKMQ (reference sequence). CDR3 loop: CASSSPTSGTDTQYF. In nucleotides, the CDR3 is TGTGCCAGCAGCTCCCCGACTAGCGGCACAGATACGCAGTATTTT.

The V and J genes are TRBV28 and TRBJ2-3; 9 nucleotides agree with TRBD2. Germline V gives CDR1 MDHEN, CDR2 SYDVKM. Trimming removed 5 bases from V and 4 bases from J; junction bases left unmatched: 10. The CDR3 contains 16 residues. The CDR3 region is CASSPIAGAMSDTQYF. The CDR3 nucleotides read TGTGCCAGCAGTCCAATAGCGGGAGCCATGTCAGATACGCAGTATTTT.

The chain couples TRBV7-2 to TRBJ1-3, with 8 bases identical to TRBD1. Germline V CDR1 and CDR2: SGHTA, FQGNSA. The V and J ends lost 5 bases and 0 bases, in that order; junction bases with no gene match: 3. The CDR3 runs to 15 residues. The CDR3 sequence is CASSQGQVSGNTIYF. In DNA form, the CDR3 reads TGTGCCAGCAGCCAGGGACAGGTCTCTGGAAACACCATATATTTT. The full variable domain, rest sourced from reference TRBV7-2 and TRBJ1-3, is GAGVSQSPSNKVTEKGKDVELRCDPISGHTALYWYRQSLGQGLEFLIYFQGNSAPDKSGLPSDRFSAERTGGSVSTLTIQRTQQEDSAVYLCASSQGQVSGNTIYFGEGSWLTVV.

In nucleotides, the CDR3 is TGTGCCAGCAGCTTAGCAGGGGCTGGGGAGACCCAGTACTTC. It is translated as CASSLAGAGETQYF. The rearrangement joins TRBV7-9 to TRBJ2-5; D possibly corresponds to TRBD1 (5 bases). CDR1 and CDR2 (germline): SEHNR, FQNEAQ (reference sequence). The CDR3 is made up of 14 amino acids. Trimming cost V 0 bases and J 5 bases, with 10 bases left between them. The full variable domain, in which reference TRBV7-9 and TRBJ2-5 provide the parts outside the CDR3, is DTGVSQNPRHKITKRGQNVTFRCDPISEHNRLYWYRQTLGQGPEFLTYFQNEAQLEKSRLLSDRFSAERPKGSFSTLEIQRTEQGDSAMYLCASSLAGAGETQYFGPGTRLLVL.

This clone was recorded a few times. This chain joins TRBV27 and TRBJ1-5, with 7 bases lining up with TRBD1. Germline V gene sequence: CDR1 MNHEY, CDR2 SMNVEV (reference sequence). V dropped 6 bases and J dropped 3; count of bases not matched to a gene: 8. The CDR3 runs to 15 residues. Here the CDR3 reads CASRFEGANNQPQHF. The CDR3 bases are TGTGCCAGCAGGTTCGAGGGGGCTAACAATCAGCCCCAGCATTTT.

The V call is TRBV27, the J call TRBJ1-2; TRBD1 might be the D (5 bases). The V gene lost 4 bases and the J gene lost 2 bases, with 11 bases spanning the gap. The CDR3 length is 14 residues. Germline values: CDR1 MNHEY, CDR2 SMNVEV (reference sequence). Here the CDR3 DNA reads TGTGCCAGCAGTTCAAACAGGATGAACTATGGCTACACCTTC. Amino acid sequence: CASSSNRMNYGYTF.

The rearrangement links TRBV14 to TRBJ2-4, with 13 bases aligning to TRBD2. CDR1 is SGHDN and CDR2 is FVKESK in the germline V gene. V lost 4 bases and J lost 0; bases outside the gene matches: 6. This CDR3 has 18 residues. CDR3 region: CASSRGTSGVLAKNIQYF. In DNA, the CDR3 is TGTGCCAGCAGCCGAGGGACTAGCGGGGTTCTAGCCAAAAACATTCAGTACTTC.

The V gene is TRBV6-5, the J gene TRBJ1-1; tentative D call: TRBD1 (6 bases). Germline V gene data show CDR1 as MNHEY and CDR2 as SVGAGI. There are 14 residues in the CDR3. V lost 2 bases and J lost 0, with 7 bases in between. Written as DNA, the CDR3 is TGTGCCAGCAGTTACCACAGGGTGAACACTGAAGCTTTCTTT. Translated, it gives CASSYHRVNTEAFF.

This clone has only one observation. Other nucleotide sequences from this sample produce the same CDR3. The CDR3 DNA reads TGTGCCAGCAGTTTGCGAGGTACCGGGGAGCTGTTTTTT. This codes for CASSLRGTGELFF. The chain couples TRBV27 to TRBJ2-2; D is uncertain. Germline-derived CDR1 and CDR2 are MNHEY and SMNVEV (reference sequence). Trimming removed 3 bases from V and 5 bases from J, with 7 bases in between. The CDR3 runs 13 residues.

J is TRBJ2-5 and V is TRBV28, with TRBD2 matching over 12 bases. CDR3 length: 16 amino acids. Trimming cost V 6 bases and J 5 bases; bases outside gene matches: 10. The germline V gene encodes CDR1 MDHEN and CDR2 SYDVKM. CDR3 nucleotide sequence: TGTGCCAGCAGCTATCAACTAGCGGGGGGCGAGGAGACCCAGTACTTC. Protein product: CASSYQLAGGEETQYF. Full variable domain (outside the CDR3, taken from reference TRBV28 and TRBJ2-5): DVKVTQSSRYLVKRTGEKVFLECVQDMDHENMFWYRQDPGLGLRLIYFSYDVKMKEKGDIPEGYSVSREKKERFSLILESASTNQTSMYLCASSYQLAGGEETQYFGPGTRLLVL.

The J gene is TRBJ2-1, the V gene TRBV7-9; 7 bases are shared with TRBD2. Unmatched junction bases numbered 9, after V lost 2 bases and J lost 8 bases. Germline V gene sequence: CDR1 SEHNR, CDR2 FQNEAQ (reference sequence). The CDR3 is made up of 15 amino acids. The CDR3: CASSLTSGIFHEQFF. CDR3 coding DNA: TGTGCCAGCAGCTTAACCAGCGGGATTTTTCATGAGCAGTTCTTC. Full variable domain (missing parts from reference TRBV7-9 and TRBJ2-1): DTGVSQNPRHKITKRGQNVTFRCDPISEHNRLYWYRQTLGQGPEFLTYFQNEAQLEKSRLLSDRFSAERPKGSFSTLEIQRTEQGDSAMYLCASSLTSGIFHEQFFGPGTRLTVL.

This clone was recorded once. The CDR3: CASSLVLGIGTQYF. CDR3 bases: TGTGCCAGCAGCTTAGTTCTGGGCATCGGGACCCAGTACTTC. This sequence joins TRBV7-2 and TRBJ2-5, with no clear D. V was pared by 1 base and J by 7 bases, with 13 bases between. Germline V gene sequence: CDR1 SGHTA, CDR2 FQGNSA. CDR3 length: 14 residues.

The chain is built from TRBV6-1 and TRBJ1-6; TRBD1 aligns across 7 bases. Trimming removed 1 base from V and 4 bases from J; junction bases left unmatched: 4. This CDR3 spans 16 amino acids. From germline, CDR1 is MNHNS and CDR2 SASEGT. The CDR3 coding sequence is TGTGCCAGCAGTGAAGGAGGGACAGCTTATAATTCACCCCTCCACTTT. Its protein is CASSEGGTAYNSPLHF.